This T cell receptor (beta chain) emerged from a study of tumor and adjacent non-tumor tissue in lung cancer (dated by TCRdb to between 2018 and 2020). Some background on the complete study: Of the cohort, around 12 patients had adenocarcinoma, 2 had squamous cell carcinoma and 1 had small cell lung cancer. Sequencing produced 130,000,000 or so productive TCRbeta reads in total, an average of about 3.8 million reads per sample. The study compared bulk TCRbeta repertoires from lung tumor tissue and matched distant non-tumor lung tissue of some 14 lung cancer patients. The 15 enrolled patients, of whom roughly 10 were men and 5 were women, were aged 31 to 76 years and were diagnosed with TNM stage I to III disease. For each patient, one tumor sample and one normal lung sample were taken, giving approximately 29 paired specimens that underwent TCRbeta CDR3 sequencing.

Note on this clonotype: Its antigen is not yet known. The final CDR3 position lacks the conserved phenylalanine or tryptophan, pointing to a likely read error.

What the work shows at the level of the full study, not this receptor alone: Because peripheral blood was not sequenced, the blood TCRbeta repertoires of the lung cancer patients in the study went unexamined. The top 100 clones accounted for a significantly larger cumulative portion of the repertoire in normal lung than in tumor tissue. Significantly higher TCR diversity was found in younger patients, and higher tumor TCR diversity was associated with shorter overall and disease-free survival. Only 15 or so patients were included in the cohort, and the need for larger samples and more detailed clinical data was noted by the authors. The methods do not name the sequencing platform or mention unique molecular identifiers. Significantly higher TCR diversity (inverse Simpson) was observed in tumor tissue than in normal lung tissue (about 410 vs 180, P = 0.0075, Mann-Whitney U test).

RNA was isolated from bulk unsorted tissue, and RNA quality was assessed with a NanoDrop ND-1000 and an Agilent 2100. Newly diagnosed lung cancer patients without prior chemotherapy who had been admitted for thoracic surgery in China between August and November 2014 were enrolled as donors. Patients who had received previous radiotherapy or chemotherapy, or who had another concurrent cancer, were excluded from the study. Surgical tissue pieces of about 1-2.2 cm3 were preserved in RNAlater solution and were kept at -80 degrees C until use. The protocol used for the library was multiplex PCR. The listed sequencing device is Illumina HiSeq 2500. TCRbeta libraries were constructed through three rounds of nested PCR with primers (Table S4) according to protocols modified from ARM-PCR. Before sequencing, PCR products of 200-500 bp were excised from the gel and purified with the QIAquick gel extraction kit. In the paper's pipeline: Trimmomatic was used to clean the reads, FLASH was used to merge the reads into complete CDR3 sequences, and MiTCR was used to assign the reads to V(D)J germline segments. Clonal diversity was calculated as the inverse Simpson's index using VDJtools. In-frame sequences without a premature stop codon were defined as productive reads. TCRdb trimmed public reads at Q25 via fastp, called clones via MiXCR and kept in-frame beta chains. Entries that share a CDR3 protein sequence are merged under the most common genes and DNA. For this entry, the V and J calls and clone size follow TCRdb and not the study's own pipeline. This sample holds about 110,000 distinct CDR3 sequences; 75% were observed only once. Around 37% of the sample goes to the ten largest clones.

Unmatched junction bases come to 12, with V trimmed by 7 bases and J by 7 bases. The germline V gene (reference sequence) specifies DFQATT as CDR1 and SNEGSKA as CDR2. 14 amino acids form the CDR3, both terminal residues included. Solely the CDR3 DNA is kept, with 42 bases framed from the first base. The chain is assembled from TRBV20-1 and TRBJ2-1, and 8 junction bases match TRBD2. The sample comprised lung tumor tissue. The source is an older woman with non-small cell lung cancer. CDR3 sequence: CSVSRQRGSNEQFS. The sequenced DNA is TGCAGTGTTAGTAGGCAGCGGGGGTCTAATGAGCAGTTCTCC.